These 7 T cell receptor beta chains were all obtained from the same sample, sequenced in a study of prognosis after radiotherapy for stage I lung cancer. Genomic DNA served as the source from which two-round multiplex PCR generated TCR beta CDR3 amplicons. Specific primers for each TRBV and TRBJ gene were what first-round PCR used. One entry per CDR3 protein, called by TCRdb with MiXCR from the multiplex PCR reads. The data show tens of thousands of distinct CDR3 sequences, with around 31% seen just once and 9% to 13% held by the top ten. This material consisted of PBMCs, taken before or after stereotactic body radiation therapy (not recorded which). Source of these receptors: a donor aged 50 or older with non-small cell lung cancer.

With respect to this clonotype: It is likely a read error: a sequence one base away is far more abundant. CDR3 sequence (DNA): TGTGTCAGCAGGGCGGGGGGGGCCTACGAGCAGTACTTC. It specifies CVSRAGGAYEQYF. The V gene is TRBV6-8, the J gene TRBJ2-7; TRBD2 matches at 9 bases. This CDR3 comprises 13 residues. From germline, CDR1 is MNHGY and CDR2 SAAAGT.

This clonotype was detected many times. V is TRBV30 and J is TRBJ2-1; possibly TRBD2 for D (5 bases). The germline V and J ends were trimmed by 5 bases and 7 bases, with 15 bases remaining between them. Germline-derived CDR1 and CDR2 are GTSNPN and SVGIG (reference sequence). The CDR3 runs 13 residues. The CDR3 region has the DNA TGTGCCTGGGGGGAGCTACCTGGGAATGAGCAGTTCTTC. Its protein product is CAWGELPGNEQFF.

In the case of this clonotype: Since a far larger clone is one base different, this is likely a read error. Given the absence of the conserved phenylalanine or tryptophan at the CDR3 end, a read error is likely. This chain uses TRBV6-9 with TRBJ1-6; D uncertain. The CDR3 consists of 13 residues. V lost 6 bases and J 3 bases, leaving 6 bases between the germline ends. The germline gives CDR1 MNHGY, CDR2 SVAAGI. The CDR3 DNA reads as TGTGCCAGCAGCCCGGACTATAATTCACCCCTCCACTTA. This gives the protein CASSPDYNSPLHL.

This clonotype came up many times. The chain carries TRBV2 and TRBJ1-4, with a weak D call TRBD1 (6 bases). CDR1 SNHLY and CDR2 FYNNEI come from the germline V gene. V was clipped by 3 bases and J by 8 bases, with 7 bases between them. The CDR3 sequence is 12 residues long. CDR3 sequence reads: CASSERGEKLFF. The CDR3 DNA is TGTGCCAGCAGTGAGAGGGGGGAAAAACTGTTTTTT.

Concerning this clonotype: A much larger clone differs from this one at a single base, so this may be a read error. The chain joins TRBV12-3 or TRBV12-4 to TRBJ1-1; TRBD1 is a possible D gene (5 bases). V was clipped by 3 bases and J by 5 bases, with 10 bases between them. There are 13 residues in the CDR3. CDR3 bases: TGTGCCAGCAGTTTTTGGGGCGCGACTGAAGCTTTCTTT. Protein: CASSFWGATEAFF.

This clonotype was observed at least ten times. The CDR3 sequence is CASSVDRDGGELFF. The CDR3 DNA is TGTGCCAGCTCAGTGGACAGGGATGGCGGGGAGCTGTTTTTT. The chain is built from TRBV18 and TRBJ2-2, with TRBD1 identical over 8 bases. The CDR3 has 14 amino acids. CDR1 and CDR2 (germline): KGHSH, LQKENI. The junction had 6 bases not matched to a gene; V was cut back by 5 bases and J by 7 bases. The whole variable domain, filled in from reference TRBV18 and TRBJ2-2, reads NAGVMQNPRHLVRRRGQEARLRCSPMKGHSHVYWYRQLPEEGLKFMVYLQKENIIDESGMPKERFSAEFPKEGPSILRIQQVVRGDSAAYFCASSVDRDGGELFFGEGSRLTVL.

This clonotype was counted ten times or more. The V call is TRBV2, the J call TRBJ2-1; TRBD2 aligns across 12 bases. V shed 6 bases and J 9 bases; nucleotides not matched to a gene: 9. Germline lookup yields CDR1 SNHLY and CDR2 FYNNEI. This CDR3 region has 15 residues. The CDR3 DNA sequence: TGTGCCAGCAGGGACCTAGCGGGGGGGCTGGGTGAGCAGTTCTTC. It encodes CASRDLAGGLGEQFF.